The 6 T cell receptor beta chains reported below all come from one sample, sequenced in a study of blood T cell repertoires in COVID-19. Clones were read by immunoSEQ multiplex PCR, and TCRdb kept only the in-frame ones, dropping some. The data contain 150,000 to 200,000 clones, roughly four fifths of them singletons. Sequencing was performed on peripheral blood. The receptors were sampled from a man aged 50 or older who had recovered from COVID-19.

The chain's CDR3 is CASSQQAANEKLFF. CDR3 bases: TGTGCCAGTAGTCAACAGGCCGCTAATGAAAAACTGTTTTTT. This chain joins TRBV19 and TRBJ1-4; D possibly corresponds to TRBD1 (5 bases). CDR1 and CDR2 from the germline V gene are LNHDA and SQIVND (reference sequence). The CDR3 consists of 14 residues. Trimming left V 5 bases short and J 3 bases short, with 10 bases between.

The rearrangement links TRBV7-9 to TRBJ1-6; 9 bases line up with TRBD1. The CDR3 covers 15 residues. J lost 10 bases, V lost 5 bases, and 9 bases had no gene match. Germline V lookup: CDR1 SEHNR, CDR2 FQNEAQ (reference sequence). DNA for the CDR3: TGTGCCAGCAGCCCCTTCGTGGACAGGGGATCACCCCTCCACTTT. Protein sequence: CASSPFVDRGSPLHF.

This chain uses TRBV24-1 with TRBJ1-1, with D perhaps TRBD1 (6 bases). Trimming took 5 bases from V and 14 from J, leaving 14 bases between them. Looked up from germline, CDR1 is KGHDR and CDR2 is SFDVKD. CDR3 length: 11 residues. DNA for the CDR3: TGTGCCACCAGTGGAGGGGGACGCCAATTCTTT. It codes for CATSGGGRQFF.

This clone was seen just once. The V gene is TRBV5-4, the J gene TRBJ2-7; a weak D match, TRBD1 (5 bases). Trimming removed 2 bases at V and 4 bases at J, with 13 bases between. Germline assignment: CDR1 SGHNT and CDR2 YYREEE (reference sequence). The CDR3 spans 14 residues. The CDR3 region is CASSFPTVPYEQYF. DNA of the CDR3: TGTGCCAGCAGCTTCCCGACAGTTCCGTACGAGCAGTACTTC.

This clone came up once. The CDR3 region is CASLKATSGWGTQYF. DNA for the CDR3: TGTGCCAGCTTAAAGGCAACCTCAGGGTGGGGTACCCAGTACTTC. The gene calls are TRBV7-9 and TRBJ2-5; D is possibly TRBD1 (5 bases). CDR1 SEHNR and CDR2 FQNEAQ come from the germline V gene (reference sequence). CDR3 length: 15 residues. Deletions cut 8 bases from V and 8 bases from J, with 24 bases between.

The CDR3: CASSQHAGRGTGELFF. In DNA, the CDR3 is TGTGCCAGCAGCCAGCACGCAGGGAGGGGAACCGGGGAGCTGTTTTTT. This chain links TRBV14 with TRBJ2-2; TRBD2 aligns across 7 bases. V lost 3 bases to trimming and J lost 5 bases; unmatched junction nucleotides: 9. The CDR3 length is 16 residues. Germline V lookup: CDR1 SGHDN, CDR2 FVKESK.